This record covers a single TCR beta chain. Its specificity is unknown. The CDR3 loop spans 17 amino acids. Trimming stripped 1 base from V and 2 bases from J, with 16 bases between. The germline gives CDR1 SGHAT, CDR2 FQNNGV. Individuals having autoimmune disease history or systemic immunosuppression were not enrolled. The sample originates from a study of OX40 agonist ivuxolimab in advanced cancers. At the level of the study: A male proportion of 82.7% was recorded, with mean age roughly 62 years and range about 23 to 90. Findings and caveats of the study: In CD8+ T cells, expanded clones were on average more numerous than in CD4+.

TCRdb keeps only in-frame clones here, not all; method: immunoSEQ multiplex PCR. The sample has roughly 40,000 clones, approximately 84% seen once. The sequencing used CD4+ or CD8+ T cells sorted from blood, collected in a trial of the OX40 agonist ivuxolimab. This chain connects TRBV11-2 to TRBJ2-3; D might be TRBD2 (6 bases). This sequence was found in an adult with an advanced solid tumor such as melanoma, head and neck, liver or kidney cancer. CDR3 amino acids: CASSLGGERGATDTQYF. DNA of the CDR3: TGTGCCAGCAGCTTAGGGGGGGAACGCGGGGCCACAGATACGCAGTATTTT.